Below are 29 T cell receptor beta chains sequenced from a single sample in a study of regulatory T cells in long-lasting Graves disease. Time point noted: persistent/refractory GD, antithyroid drugs over 5 years with positive TRAb. PBMC-extracted RNA yielded the TCR library. Construction of the TCR beta libraries employed iRepertoire HTBI primers in conjunction with Arm-PCR of CDR3 regions. TCRdb processed the multiplex PCR reads anew with MiXCR; each CDR3 protein has one entry. The table shows a few hundred thousand distinct CDR3 sequences, with 20% to 25% occurring only once. Here the sequenced sample was peripheral blood mononuclear cells (PBMCs), taken when the disease was refractory, from a patient treated with antithyroid drugs. The receptors come from a female donor with Graves disease.

The sample holds many counts of this clonotype. The J gene is TRBJ2-7, the V gene TRBV12-3 or TRBV12-4, with D hard to call. V shed 3 bases and J shed 4 bases, with 7 bases lying between them. This CDR3 has 12 residues. CDR3 nucleotides: TGTGCCAGCAGTTTTAAGAAATACGAGCAGTACTTC. Protein product: CASSFKKYEQYF.

In regard to this clonotype: Compared with germline, one end of the junction differs, possibly owing to a read error. The chain combines TRBV6-4 with TRBJ1-2; no reliable D call. The CDR3 sequence is 12 residues long. CDR1 and CDR2 (germline): MRHNA, SNTAGT. The CDR3 DNA sequence: TGTGCCAGCAGGGACTTCCTGGATGGCCACACCTTC. Residues: CASRDFLDGHTF.

The chain carries TRBV9 and TRBJ2-5; 7 bases agree with TRBD1. The CDR3 consists of 15 residues. Germline CDR1 is SGDLS and CDR2 is YYNGEE. Trimming cost V 4 bases and J 2 bases; bases outside gene matches: 8. The CDR3 spells CASSTDRVEQETQYF. The CDR3 DNA reads as TGTGCCAGCAGCACCGACAGGGTGGAACAAGAGACCCAGTACTTC. Full variable domain (remainder filled in from reference TRBV9 and TRBJ2-5): DSGVTQTPKHLITATGQRVTLRCSPRSGDLSVYWYQQSLDQGLQFLIQYYNGEERAKGNILERFSAQQFPDLHSELNLSSLELGDSALYFCASSTDRVEQETQYFGPGTRLLVL.

This chain joins TRBV20-1 and TRBJ1-1; D uncertain. V lost 0 bases to trimming and J lost 1 base, with 12 bases between them. The germline V gene encodes CDR1 DFQATT and CDR2 SNEGSKA (reference sequence). The CDR3 covers 15 residues. For the CDR3, the DNA is TGCAGTGCTAGAGACCTCTTGGAGGGGAACACTGAAGCTTTCTTT. Residues: CSARDLLEGNTEAFF.

This clonotype was detected many times. The V call is TRBV10-3, the J call TRBJ1-2, with D unclear. V lost 0 bases, J lost 0 bases, and 17 bases lay in between. The CDR3 sequence is 18 residues long. CDR1 is ENHRY and CDR2 is SYGVKD in the germline V gene. As DNA, the CDR3 is TGTGCCATCAGTGAGTCCCTTCACAGTTCACCAGCTAACTATGGCTACACCTTC. Its protein product is CAISESLHSSPANYGYTF.

There are many counts of this clonotype. This chain uses TRBV5-1 with TRBJ2-7, with 7 bases matching TRBD1. The germline V gene encodes CDR1 SGHRS and CDR2 YFSETQ. This CDR3 has 13 amino acids. Losses at the gene ends were 7 bases for V and 4 bases for J; bases not matched to a gene: 8. CDR3 sequence (DNA): TGCGCCAGCGGCCGTGAACAGGGGTACGAGCAGTACTTC. It encodes CASGREQGYEQYF.

This clonotype has a count of ten or more. The chain links TRBV2 to TRBJ1-6; 7 bases align to TRBD1. This CDR3 spans 14 amino acids. Germline loops: CDR1 SNHLY, CDR2 FYNNEI. With 7 bases clipped from V and 7 bases from J, the junction kept 7 bases outside the gene matches. The DNA of the CDR3 is TGTGCCAGCAAATGGGAACAGGGGAATTCACCCCTCCACTTT. Amino acids: CASKWEQGNSPLHF. Combining the CDR3 with reference TRBV2 and TRBJ1-6 gives the whole variable domain EPEVTQTPSHQVTQMGQEVILRCVPISNHLYFYWYRQILGQKVEFLVSFYNNEISEKSEIFDDQFSVERPDGSNFTLKIRSTKLEDSAMYFCASKWEQGNSPLHFGNGTRLTVT.

This clonotype was found a few times. This chain connects TRBV7-6 to TRBJ1-6; TRBD1 aligns across 7 bases. CDR1 is SGHVS, CDR2 FNYEAQ, per germline. V shed 1 base and J 6 bases; nucleotides not matched to a gene: 6. There are 16 residues in the CDR3. CDR3: CASSLGVPGGNSPLHF. Here the CDR3 DNA reads TGTGCCAGCAGCTTAGGGGTGCCAGGGGGTAATTCACCCCTCCACTTT.

The chain recombines TRBV12-3 or TRBV12-4 with TRBJ1-6; no clear D gene. There are 13 residues in the CDR3. Trimming cost V 7 bases and J 7 bases, with 11 bases left between them. CDR3 sequence (DNA): TGTGCCAGCAACCCCTTAAGGAATTCACCCCTCCACTTT. This codes for CASNPLRNSPLHF.

Comment on this clonotype: A much more abundant neighbour one base away suggests this may be a read error. The CDR3 ends on some other residue instead of the conserved phenylalanine or tryptophan, so this is likely a read error. V and J are TRBV12-5 and TRBJ2-2, with 7 bases that match TRBD2. This CDR3 is built from 15 residues. The V segment lost 5 bases and the J segment 2 bases; nucleotides outside the gene matches: 5. Germline CDR1 reads LGHNT; CDR2 reads FRNRAP. CDR3 sequence reads: CASGRDYTNTGELFL. CDR3 nucleotides: TGTGCTAGTGGTCGGGACTATACAAACACCGGGGAGCTGTTTCTT.

This clonotype was counted ten times or more. The rearrangement links TRBV7-2 to TRBJ1-3; D is undetermined. Trimming pared 1 base from V and 1 base from J, leaving 8 bases between. The germline V gene encodes CDR1 SGHTA and CDR2 FQGNSA. This CDR3 comprises 15 residues. The DNA of the CDR3 is TGTGCCAGCAGCTTAGAAGGGTTTTCTGGAAACACCATATATTTT. Amino acid sequence: CASSLEGFSGNTIYF. The full variable domain, completed using reference TRBV7-2 and TRBJ1-3, is GAGVSQSPSNKVTEKGKDVELRCDPISGHTALYWYRQSLGQGLEFLIYFQGNSAPDKSGLPSDRFSAERTGGSVSTLTIQRTQQEDSAVYLCASSLEGFSGNTIYFGEGSWLTVV.

This clonotype was observed many times. The chain is built from TRBV29-1 and TRBJ2-7; tentative D call: TRBD1 (6 bases). Germline CDR1 is SQVTM and CDR2 is ANQGSEA. Trimming removed 4 bases at V and 2 bases at J, with 15 bases between. The CDR3 spans 14 residues. CDR3 DNA: TGCAGCGTTGCCCCCGTGACAGGAACCTACGAGCAGTACTTC. It is translated as CSVAPVTGTYEQYF.

This chain connects TRBV11-3 to TRBJ2-2; 8 bases agree with TRBD1. The J segment lost 3 bases and the V segment lost 5 bases, leaving 5 bases of the junction unmatched. The germline CDR1 and CDR2 sequences are SGHNT and YENEEA. The CDR3 extends over 15 amino acids. The CDR3 reads CASSHRDRYTGELFF. CDR3 coding DNA: TGTGCCAGCAGCCACCGGGACAGGTACACCGGGGAGCTGTTTTTT.

This sequence joins TRBV20-1 and TRBJ2-5; 11 bases are a match to TRBD2. Germline CDR1 DFQATT, CDR2 SNEGSKA (reference sequence). V lost 3 bases, J lost 5 bases, and 2 bases stayed unmatched. The CDR3 extends over 13 amino acids. This CDR3 reads CSARTSGAETQYF. CDR3 in DNA: TGCAGTGCTAGGACTAGCGGGGCCGAGACCCAGTACTTC.

J is TRBJ2-7 and V is TRBV20-1, with a tentative D call TRBD2 (6 bases). The CDR3 is 12 residues long. Germline-derived CDR1 and CDR2 are DFQATT and SNEGSKA (reference sequence). Trimming took 4 bases from V and 3 from J, leaving 10 bases between them. The DNA for the CDR3 is TGCAGTGCTATCCCCGGGGGCTACGAGCAGTACTTC. The encoded protein is CSAIPGGYEQYF.

This clonotype appeared many times. The chain employs TRBV29-1 and TRBJ1-5, with a tentative D call TRBD1 (6 bases). The CDR3 spans 15 residues. From germline, CDR1 is SQVTM and CDR2 ANQGSEA. The V end lost 0 bases, the J end lost 1 base, and 10 bases lay between the germline ends. The CDR3 loop is CSVEDGGASNQPQHF. The CDR3 DNA reads as TGCAGCGTTGAAGATGGGGGGGCAAGCAATCAGCCCCAGCATTTT. The full variable domain, with the rest looked up from reference TRBV29-1 and TRBJ1-5, is SAVISQKPSRDICQRGTSLTIQCQVDSQVTMMFWYRQQPGQSLTLIATANQGSEATYESGFVIDKFPISRPNLTFSTLTVSNMSPEDSSIYLCSVEDGGASNQPQHFGDGTRLSIL.

The chain joins TRBV7-9 to TRBJ1-4; 7 positions agree with TRBD1. The CDR3 is made up of 13 amino acids. V trimming: 3 bases; J trimming: 8 bases; junction bases outside the gene matches: 3. Germline V gene lookup returns CDR1 SEHNR and CDR2 FQNEAQ (reference sequence). For the CDR3, the DNA is TGTGCCAGCAGCTTCGACAGGGTCGAAAAACTGTTTTTT. Protein: CASSFDRVEKLFF.

This clonotype was seen at least ten times. The chain couples TRBV28 to TRBJ1-5, with TRBD1 as a possible D gene (5 bases). The germline V gene encodes CDR1 MDHEN and CDR2 SYDVKM. The germline V and J ends were trimmed by 6 bases and 3 bases, with 15 bases remaining between them. CDR3 size: 15 residues. This CDR3 is CASSLGGTPNQPQHF. The CDR3 DNA reads TGTGCCAGCAGCCTCGGGGGGACTCCCAATCAGCCCCAGCATTTT. The variable domain in full, with the rest retrieved from reference TRBV28 and TRBJ1-5, is DVKVTQSSRYLVKRTGEKVFLECVQDMDHENMFWYRQDPGLGLRLIYFSYDVKMKEKGDIPEGYSVSREKKERFSLILESASTNQTSMYLCASSLGGTPNQPQHFGDGTRLSIL.

This clonotype has ten or more counts. This chain connects TRBV15 to TRBJ1-2; 7 bases are shared with TRBD1. This CDR3 has 14 residues. J gave up 5 bases and V 1 base, and 4 bases lay outside the gene matches. The germline V gene encodes CDR1 LNHNV and CDR2 YYDKDF (reference sequence). The CDR3 DNA reads TGTGCCACCAGCAGAGGACAGGGCCCTTATGGCTACACCTTC. It specifies CATSRGQGPYGYTF.

With regard to this clonotype: A read error may account for a junction end that differs from germline. The chain is built from TRBV30 and TRBJ2-5; D might be TRBD2 (6 bases). The CDR3 is 15 amino acids. Germline V gene data show CDR1 as GTSNPN and CDR2 as SVGIG (reference sequence). CDR3 loop: CAWSAQAGIQETQHF. In DNA form, the CDR3 reads TGTGCCTGGAGTGCCCAGGCGGGGATTCAAGAGACCCAGCACTTC.

The chain recombines TRBV20-1 with TRBJ2-5; 7 bases line up with TRBD1. Trimming took 0 bases from V and 4 from J; bases not matched to a gene: 8. CDR3 length: 15 residues. In germline, CDR1 is DFQATT, CDR2 SNEGSKA (reference sequence). The CDR3 loop reads CSARDLDRAAETQYF. CDR3 sequence (DNA): TGCAGTGCTAGAGATCTTGACAGGGCTGCAGAGACCCAGTACTTC.

This clonotype has a count of ten or more. V gene TRBV28 combines with J gene TRBJ1-2, with 7 bases identical to TRBD1. V shed 6 bases and J 3 bases; nucleotides not matched to a gene: 7. Germline CDR1 reads MDHEN; CDR2 reads SYDVKM. CDR3 size: 14 residues. CDR3 in amino acids: CASSLDRADYGYTF. CDR3 bases: TGTGCCAGCAGCCTAGACAGGGCGGACTATGGCTACACCTTC.

CDR3 residues: CASTLDRGQPQHF. CDR3 bases: TGTGCCAGCACCTTGGACAGGGGGCAGCCCCAGCATTTT. The chain combines TRBV6-1 with TRBJ1-5, with 10 positions matching TRBD1. V dropped 7 bases and J dropped 7; count of bases not matched to a gene: 4. Germline V gene lookup returns CDR1 MNHNS and CDR2 SASEGT. The CDR3 contains 13 residues.

J is TRBJ2-1 and V is TRBV30; D may match TRBD1 or TRBD2 (5 bases each). The CDR3 sequence is 15 residues long. Germline V lookup: CDR1 GTSNPN, CDR2 SVGIG (reference sequence). V was cut by 2 bases and J by 9 bases, with 20 bases left in between. CDR3 region: CAWSIRLGVLGEQFF. The CDR3 nucleotides read TGTGCCTGGAGTATTCGGTTGGGGGTCCTGGGTGAGCAGTTCTTC.

This clonotype was counted ten times or more. The chain joins TRBV2 to TRBJ2-5; D unclear. The CDR3 extends over 14 amino acids. The germline CDR1 and CDR2 sequences are SNHLY and FYNNEI. Trimming took off 2 bases at V and 2 bases at J, with 9 bases between the two ends. The CDR3 reads CASSERTAQETQYF. For the CDR3, the DNA is TGTGCCAGCAGTGAAAGAACTGCACAAGAGACCCAGTACTTC.

The rearrangement links TRBV10-3 to TRBJ2-3; D assignment may be TRBD1 or TRBD2 (5 bases each). The CDR3 contains 14 residues. The germline gives CDR1 ENHRY, CDR2 SYGVKD. Between the trimmed V and J ends, which lost 0 bases and 3 bases, there was a span of 7 bases. CDR3 nucleotides: TGTGCCATCAGTGAGTCGAGGGGAACAGATACGCAGTATTTT. This encodes CAISESRGTDTQYF.

There are many counts of this clonotype. The genes are TRBV28 and TRBJ2-7; D perhaps matches TRBD2 (8 bases). Germline CDR1 and CDR2: MDHEN and SYDVKM. The CDR3 has 14 amino acids. V was clipped by 8 bases and J by 7 bases, with 21 bases between them. The CDR3 loop reads CASASGGLVGEQYF. CDR3 DNA sequence: TGTGCCAGCGCTTCAGGGGGACTAGTGGGTGAGCAGTACTTC.

This clonotype was seen a few times. V is TRBV12-3 or TRBV12-4 and J is TRBJ2-5, with a weak D call TRBD1 (5 bases). V was shortened by 6 bases and J by 5 bases, with 13 bases between the two germline ends. CDR3 length: 13 amino acids. CDR3 nucleotides: TGTGCCAGCAGCACCCCAGGGAAGGAGACCCAGTACTTC. Residues: CASSTPGKETQYF.

This rearrangement joins TRBV27 to TRBJ1-4; no clear D gene. Germline V lookup: CDR1 MNHEY, CDR2 SMNVEV (reference sequence). With 8 bases removed from V and 6 bases from J, the gap between germline ends came to 16 bases. The CDR3 extends over 14 amino acids. DNA of the CDR3: TGTGCCAGCGGACTATGGGCGCGGGATGAAAAACTGTTTTTT. It encodes CASGLWARDEKLFF.